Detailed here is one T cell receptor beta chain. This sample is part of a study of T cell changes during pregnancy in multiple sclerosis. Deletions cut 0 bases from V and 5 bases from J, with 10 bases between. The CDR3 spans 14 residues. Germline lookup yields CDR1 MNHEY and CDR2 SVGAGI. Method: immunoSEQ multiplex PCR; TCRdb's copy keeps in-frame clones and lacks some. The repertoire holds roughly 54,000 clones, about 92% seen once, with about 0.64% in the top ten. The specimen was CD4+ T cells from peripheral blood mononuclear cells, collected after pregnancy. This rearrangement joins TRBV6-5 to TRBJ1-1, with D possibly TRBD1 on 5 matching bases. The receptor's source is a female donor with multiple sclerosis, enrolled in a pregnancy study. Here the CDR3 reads CASSYSWGQTEAFF. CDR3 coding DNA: TGTGCCAGCAGTTACTCGTGGGGCCAGACTGAAGCTTTCTTT.